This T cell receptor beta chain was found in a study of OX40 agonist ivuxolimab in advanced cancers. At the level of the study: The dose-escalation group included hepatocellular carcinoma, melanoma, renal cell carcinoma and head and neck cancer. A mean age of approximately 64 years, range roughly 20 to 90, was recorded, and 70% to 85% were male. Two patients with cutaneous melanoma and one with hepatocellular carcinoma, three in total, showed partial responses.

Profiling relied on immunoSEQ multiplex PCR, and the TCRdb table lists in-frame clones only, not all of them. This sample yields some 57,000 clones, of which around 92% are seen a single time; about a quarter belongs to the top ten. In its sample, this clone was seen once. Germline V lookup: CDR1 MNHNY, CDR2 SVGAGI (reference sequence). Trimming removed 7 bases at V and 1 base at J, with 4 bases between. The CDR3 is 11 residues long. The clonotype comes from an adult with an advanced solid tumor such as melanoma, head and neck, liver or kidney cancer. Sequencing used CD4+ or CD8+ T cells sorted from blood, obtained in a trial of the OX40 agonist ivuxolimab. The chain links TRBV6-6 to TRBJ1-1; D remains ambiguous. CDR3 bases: TGTGCCAGCATAGCGAACACTGAAGCTTTCTTT. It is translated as CASIANTEAFF.